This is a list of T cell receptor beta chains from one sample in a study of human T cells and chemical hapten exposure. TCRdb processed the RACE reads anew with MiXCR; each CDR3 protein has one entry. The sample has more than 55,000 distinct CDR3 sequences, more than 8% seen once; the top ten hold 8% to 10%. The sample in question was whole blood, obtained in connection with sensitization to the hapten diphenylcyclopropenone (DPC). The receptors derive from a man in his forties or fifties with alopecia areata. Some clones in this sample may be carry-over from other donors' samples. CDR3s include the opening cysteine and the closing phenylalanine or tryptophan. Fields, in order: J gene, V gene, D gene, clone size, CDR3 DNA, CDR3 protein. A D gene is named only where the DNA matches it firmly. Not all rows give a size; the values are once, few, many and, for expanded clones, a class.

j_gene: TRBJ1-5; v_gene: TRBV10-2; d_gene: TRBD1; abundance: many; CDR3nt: TGCGCCAGCAGCGAGATAGGGACAGGGGATCAGCCCCAGCATTTT; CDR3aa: CASSEIGTGDQPQHF
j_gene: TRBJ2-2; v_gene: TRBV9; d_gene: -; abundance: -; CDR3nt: TGTGCCAGCAGCGCCGCTACCGGGGAGCTGTTTTTT; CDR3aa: CASSAATGELFF
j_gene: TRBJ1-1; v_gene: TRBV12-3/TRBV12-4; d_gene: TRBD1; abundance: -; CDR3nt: TGTGCCAGCAGAGAGACAGGGGCGTTCGGAGCTTTCTTT; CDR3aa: CASRETGAFGAFF
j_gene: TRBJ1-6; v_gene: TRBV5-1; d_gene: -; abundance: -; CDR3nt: TGCGCCAGCAGCTTGGTGGGTCAGGATAATTCACCCCTCCACTTT; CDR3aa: CASSLVGQDNSPLHF
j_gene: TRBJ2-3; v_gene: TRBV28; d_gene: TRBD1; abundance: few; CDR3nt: TGTGCCAGCAGTTCGCCTGGACAGGGCTTGATCACAGATACGCAGTATTTT; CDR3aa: CASSSPGQGLITDTQYF
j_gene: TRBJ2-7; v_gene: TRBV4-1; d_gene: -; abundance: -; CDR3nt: TGCGCCAGCAGCCAAGTATATCAGGGAGGCGAGCAGTACTTC; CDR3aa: CASSQVYQGGEQYF
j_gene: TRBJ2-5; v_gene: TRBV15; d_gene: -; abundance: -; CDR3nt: TGTGCCACCAGCAGAGTGACCGAAGGTCAGGAGACCCAGTACTTC; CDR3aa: CATSRVTEGQETQYF
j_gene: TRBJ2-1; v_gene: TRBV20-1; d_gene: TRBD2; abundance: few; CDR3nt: TGCAGTGCTAGAATGGCGGGAGGGCCCTCGACCAGTGAGCAGTTCTTC; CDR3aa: CSARMAGGPSTSEQFF
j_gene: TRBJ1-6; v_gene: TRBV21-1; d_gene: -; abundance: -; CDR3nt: TGTGCCAGCAGCTCCGTCCCGGGACAGAGAAATTCACCCCTCCACTTT; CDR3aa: CASSSVPGQRNSPLHF
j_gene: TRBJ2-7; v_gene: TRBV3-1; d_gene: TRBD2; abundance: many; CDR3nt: TGTGCCAGCAGCCCCCTAGCGGGGGGGAACGAGCAGTACTTC; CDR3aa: CASSPLAGGNEQYF
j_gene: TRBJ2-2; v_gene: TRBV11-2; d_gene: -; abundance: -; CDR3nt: TGTGCCAGCAGCTTTGGGATCAGCACCGGGGAGCTGTTTTTT; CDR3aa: CASSFGISTGELFF
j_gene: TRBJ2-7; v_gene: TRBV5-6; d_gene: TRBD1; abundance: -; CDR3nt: TGTGCCAGCAGCTTGGCTAGGACAGGGGTTCCTTCCTCCTACGAGCAGTACTTC; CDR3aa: CASSLARTGVPSSYEQYF
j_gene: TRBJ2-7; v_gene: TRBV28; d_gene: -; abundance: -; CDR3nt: TGTGCCAGCAGTCGGGACGCCGGAACCCGGGAGCAGTACTTC; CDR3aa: CASSRDAGTREQYF
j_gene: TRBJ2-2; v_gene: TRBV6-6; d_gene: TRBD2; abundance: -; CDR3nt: TGTGCCAGCAGCTACCCCGGAGCGGGAACAAACACCGGGGAGCTGTTTTTT; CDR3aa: CASSYPGAGTNTGELFF
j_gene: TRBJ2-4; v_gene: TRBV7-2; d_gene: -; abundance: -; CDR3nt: TGTGCCAGCAGCTTAGTGGGTGACATTCAGTACTTC; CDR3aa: CASSLVGDIQYF
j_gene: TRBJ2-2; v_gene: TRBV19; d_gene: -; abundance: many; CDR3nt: TGTGCCAGTACCGGGCTGGTCGCGAACACCGGGGAGCTGTTTTTT; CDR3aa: CASTGLVANTGELFF
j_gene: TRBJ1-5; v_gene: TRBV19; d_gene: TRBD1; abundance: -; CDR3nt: TGTGTCAGTTGTACAGGGGTTCAGCCCCAGCATTTT; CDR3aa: CVSCTGVQPQHF
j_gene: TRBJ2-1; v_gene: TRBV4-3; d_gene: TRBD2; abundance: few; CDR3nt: TGCGCCAGCAGCCGAGAGGAGCGGGAGGCCTACAATGAGCAGTTCTTC; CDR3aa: CASSREEREAYNEQFF
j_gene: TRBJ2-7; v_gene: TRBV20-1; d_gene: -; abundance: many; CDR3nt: TGCAGTGCGTCTTCCCTAGCGAGGGCTACCTACGAGCAGTACTTC; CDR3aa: CSASSLARATYEQYF
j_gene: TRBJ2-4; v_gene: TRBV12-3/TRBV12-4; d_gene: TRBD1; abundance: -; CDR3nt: TGTGCCAGCAGTCTCCGGACAGGGGGCAAGGACATTCAGTACTTC; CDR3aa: CASSLRTGGKDIQYF
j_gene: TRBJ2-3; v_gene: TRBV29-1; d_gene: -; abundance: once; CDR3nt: TGCAGCACGAGACAAATGGATACGCAGTATTTT; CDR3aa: CSTRQMDTQYF
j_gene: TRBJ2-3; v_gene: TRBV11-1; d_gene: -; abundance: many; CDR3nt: TGTGCCAGCAGCTTGCGGACTCCCTCCTACACAGATACGCAGTATTTT; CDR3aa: CASSLRTPSYTDTQYF
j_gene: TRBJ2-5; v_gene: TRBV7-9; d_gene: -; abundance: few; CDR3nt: TGTGCCAGCACCCTTAAAGAGACCCAGTACTTC; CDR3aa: CASTLKETQYF
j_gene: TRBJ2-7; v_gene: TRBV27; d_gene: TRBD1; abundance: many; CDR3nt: TGTGCCAGCAGCGGGGGGACAGGGTTGGAGCAGTACTTC; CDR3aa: CASSGGTGLEQYF
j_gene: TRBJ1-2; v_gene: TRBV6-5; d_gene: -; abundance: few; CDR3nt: TGTGCCAGCAGCCAGGGTGGTCCCTATGGCTACACCTTC; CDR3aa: CASSQGGPYGYTF
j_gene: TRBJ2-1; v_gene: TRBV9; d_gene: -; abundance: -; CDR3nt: TGTGCCAGCAGCGTAGAGGGAGCTTCTAGCGATGAGCAGTTCTTC; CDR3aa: CASSVEGASSDEQFF
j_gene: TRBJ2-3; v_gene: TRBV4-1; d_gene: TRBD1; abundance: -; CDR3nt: TGCGCCAGCAGCCAAACGGGGACAGCATTCGTAAGCACAGATACGCAGTATTTT; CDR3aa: CASSQTGTAFVSTDTQYF
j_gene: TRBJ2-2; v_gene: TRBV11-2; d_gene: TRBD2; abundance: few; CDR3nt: TGTGCCAGCAGCTACAGCGGGAGATCCTCCGGGGAGCTGTTTTTT; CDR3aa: CASSYSGRSSGELFF
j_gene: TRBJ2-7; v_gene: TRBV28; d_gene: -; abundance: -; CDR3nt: TGTGCCAGCACTCCAGGGGCCCTCTACGAGCAGTACTTC; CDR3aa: CASTPGALYEQYF
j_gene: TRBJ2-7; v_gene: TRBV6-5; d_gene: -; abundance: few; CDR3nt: TGTGCCAGCAGTAACCGAGCGGTGCCCTACGAGCAGTACTTC; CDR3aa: CASSNRAVPYEQYF
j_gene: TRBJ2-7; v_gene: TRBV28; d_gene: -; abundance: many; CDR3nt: TGTGCCAGCAGCCGGCGTTACGAGCAGTACTTC; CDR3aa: CASSRRYEQYF
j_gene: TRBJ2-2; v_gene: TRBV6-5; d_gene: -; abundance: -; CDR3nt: TGTGCCAGCAGTTACTTCCAGACTGGAACCGGGGAGCTGTTTTTT; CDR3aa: CASSYFQTGTGELFF
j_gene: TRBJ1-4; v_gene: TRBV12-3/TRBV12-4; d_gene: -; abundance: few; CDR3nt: TGTGCCAGCAGTCCAGGGGTAACTAATGAAAAACTGTTTTTT; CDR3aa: CASSPGVTNEKLFF
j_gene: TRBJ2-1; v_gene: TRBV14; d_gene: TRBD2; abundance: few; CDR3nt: TGTGCCAGCAGCCAAGATCATCCTTTAAGCGGGAGAGGGAATGAGCAGTTCTTC; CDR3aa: CASSQDHPLSGRGNEQFF
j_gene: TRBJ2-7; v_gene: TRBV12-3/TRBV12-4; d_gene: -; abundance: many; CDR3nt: TGTGCCAGCAGTGGGACGGATAGCTCCTACGAGCAGTACTTC; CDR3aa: CASSGTDSSYEQYF
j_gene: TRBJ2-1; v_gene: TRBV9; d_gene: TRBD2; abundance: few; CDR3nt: TGTGCCAGCAGCGCACTAGCGGGAGCGGGCAATGAGCAGTTCTTC; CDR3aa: CASSALAGAGNEQFF
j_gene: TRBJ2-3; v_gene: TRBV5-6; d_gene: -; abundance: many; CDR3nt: TGTGCCAGCAGCTTTCTCCAGAGCACAGATACGCAGTATTTT; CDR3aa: CASSFLQSTDTQYF
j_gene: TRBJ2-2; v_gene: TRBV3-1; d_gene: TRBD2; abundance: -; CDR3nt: TGTGCCAGCAGCCAAGATTCGCGACTAGCGCCCGGGGAGCTGTTTTTT; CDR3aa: CASSQDSRLAPGELFF
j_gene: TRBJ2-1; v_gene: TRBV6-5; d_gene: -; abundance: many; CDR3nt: TGTGCCAGCAGCATTACTCCTTTCAAAGGACTGCGAACTGGGAATGAGCAGTTCTTC; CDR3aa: CASSITPFKGLRTGNEQFF
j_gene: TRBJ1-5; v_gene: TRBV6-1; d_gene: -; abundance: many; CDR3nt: TGTGCCAGCAGTGAAGGCAGTGCAGGGCATCAGCCCCAGCATTTT; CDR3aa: CASSEGSAGHQPQHF
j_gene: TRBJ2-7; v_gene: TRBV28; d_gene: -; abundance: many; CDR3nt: TGTGCCAGCAGTTTTGGGGGGAACTACGAGCAGTACTTC; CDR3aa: CASSFGGNYEQYF
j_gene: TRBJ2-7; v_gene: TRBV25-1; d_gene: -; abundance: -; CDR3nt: TGTGCCAGCAGTGAATACCGGGTGGGGGAGCAGTACTTC; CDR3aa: CASSEYRVGEQYF
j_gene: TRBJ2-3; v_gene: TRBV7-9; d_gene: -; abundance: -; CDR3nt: TGTGCCAGCAGACCCGGGACATTCTTCACAGATACGCAGTATTTT; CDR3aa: CASRPGTFFTDTQYF
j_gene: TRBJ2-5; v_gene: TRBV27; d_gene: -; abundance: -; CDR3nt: TGTGCCAGCAGTTTACGGGGCCTCTTCCAAGAGACCCAGTACTTC; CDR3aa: CASSLRGLFQETQYF
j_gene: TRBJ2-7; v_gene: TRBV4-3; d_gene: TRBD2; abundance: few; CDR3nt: TGCGCCAGCAGCCAATGGTCCATCAAGGGGACTAGCGGGGGGAATTCCTACGAGCAGTACTTC; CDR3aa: CASSQWSIKGTSGGNSYEQYF
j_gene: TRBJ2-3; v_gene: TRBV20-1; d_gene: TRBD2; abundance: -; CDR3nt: TGCAGTGCTAGAGATCTGTGGGAGGGCCAGGATACGCAGTATTTT; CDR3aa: CSARDLWEGQDTQYF
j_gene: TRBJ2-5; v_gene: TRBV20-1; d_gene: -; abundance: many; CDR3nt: TGCAGTGCAGCTCGGACCGGCCAAGAGACCCAGTACTTC; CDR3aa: CSAARTGQETQYF
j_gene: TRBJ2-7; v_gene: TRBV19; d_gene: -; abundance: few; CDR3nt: TGTGCCACTTCTGCGGCCCCTGCCCTCGAGCAGTACTTC; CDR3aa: CATSAAPALEQYF
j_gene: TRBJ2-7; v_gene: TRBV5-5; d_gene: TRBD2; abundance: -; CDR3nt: TGTGCCAGCAGCTTAGCGGGGGACGCCTACGAGCAGTACTTC; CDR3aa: CASSLAGDAYEQYF
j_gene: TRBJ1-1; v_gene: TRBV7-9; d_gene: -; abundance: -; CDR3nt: TGTGCCAGCAGCGCGGACCGAAATTCTGAAGCTTTCTTT; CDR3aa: CASSADRNSEAFF
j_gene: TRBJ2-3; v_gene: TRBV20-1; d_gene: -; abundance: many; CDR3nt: TGCAGTGCTAGAAGAGGGCAAGCAGGCACAGATACGCAGTATTTT; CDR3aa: CSARRGQAGTDTQYF
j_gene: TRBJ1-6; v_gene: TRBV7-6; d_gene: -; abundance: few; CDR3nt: TGTGCCAGCAGCTTAGGCATAGAAAATTCACCCCTCCACTTT; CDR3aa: CASSLGIENSPLHF
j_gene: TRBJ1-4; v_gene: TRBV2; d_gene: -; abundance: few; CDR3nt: TGTGCCAGCACCGTGACGTTATATTCAACTAATGAAAAACTGTTTTTT; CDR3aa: CASTVTLYSTNEKLFF
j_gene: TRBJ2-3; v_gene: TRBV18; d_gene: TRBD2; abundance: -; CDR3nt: TGTGCCAGCTCAGATCCTGGACGGGAGGGAATCACCACAGATACGCAGTATTTT; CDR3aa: CASSDPGREGITTDTQYF
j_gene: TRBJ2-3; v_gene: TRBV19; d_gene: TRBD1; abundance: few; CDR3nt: TGTGCCAGTAGTTTCGGGACAGGGGCGATGGATACGCAGTATTTT; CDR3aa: CASSFGTGAMDTQYF
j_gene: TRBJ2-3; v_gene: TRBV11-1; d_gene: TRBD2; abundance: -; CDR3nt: TGTGCCAGCAGCAAGCGGGAGTATGTCACAGATACGCAGTATTTT; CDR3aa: CASSKREYVTDTQYF
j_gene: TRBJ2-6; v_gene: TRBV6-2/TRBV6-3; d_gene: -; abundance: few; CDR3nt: TGTGCCAGCAGCCCCGGAGGGGCCAACGTCCTGACTTTC; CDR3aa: CASSPGGANVLTF
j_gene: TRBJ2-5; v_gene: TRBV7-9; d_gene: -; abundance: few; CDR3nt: TGTGCCAGCAGCTTAGTTAGCGGAACTGCAGAGACCCAGTACTTC; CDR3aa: CASSLVSGTAETQYF